The 23 T cell receptor beta chains presented below share a single source sample, sequenced in a study. A single record per CDR3 protein comes from TCRdb applying MiXCR to the 5' RACE reads. The sample has roughly 54,000 distinct CDR3 sequences, roughly 18% seen once. The sample taken for sequencing was naive CD4+ T cells sorted from blood. The subset: naive CD4+ T cells, CD4+CD45RA+CD25-. These TCRs come from a female donor with breast cancer.

The chain combines TRBV2 with TRBJ2-3; unclear D gene. CDR1 SNHLY and CDR2 FYNNEI come from the germline V gene. The CDR3 spans 14 residues. Between the trimmed V and J ends, which lost 4 bases and 0 bases, there was a span of 8 bases. Here the CDR3 DNA reads TGTGCCAGCAGTGGGGTGTTGAGCACAGATACGCAGTATTTT. It translates to CASSGVLSTDTQYF.

This clonotype was seen once. The chain combines TRBV5-1 with TRBJ2-7, with 12 positions matching TRBD2. The length of the CDR3 is 14 residues. Germline CDR1 and CDR2: SGHRS and YFSETQ. V lost 5 bases to trimming and J lost 2 bases; unmatched junction nucleotides: 2. The CDR3 nucleotides read TGCGCCAGCAGGACTAGCGGGAGTACCTACGAGCAGTACTTC. It is translated as CASRTSGSTYEQYF. Filled out from reference TRBV5-1 and TRBJ2-7, the complete variable domain reads KAGVTQTPRYLIKTRGQQVTLSCSPISGHRSVSWYQQTPGQGLQFLFEYFSETQRNKGNFPGRFSGRQFSNSRSEMNVSTLELGDSALYLCASRTSGSTYEQYFGPGTRLTVT.

The chain carries TRBV7-9 and TRBJ1-6; D is unclear. Germline CDR1 reads SEHNR; CDR2 reads FQNEAQ (reference sequence). Deletions cut 5 bases from V and 5 bases from J, with 10 bases between. The CDR3 runs 14 residues. The CDR3 DNA reads as TGTGCCAGCAGCCTAACAGTGGATAATTCACCCCTCCACTTT. It translates to CASSLTVDNSPLHF.

The chain is built from TRBV3-1 and TRBJ2-5; 8 bases are shared with TRBD2. Looked up from germline, CDR1 is LGHDT and CDR2 is YNNKEL (reference sequence). After removal of 0 bases from V and 1 base from J, the junction contained 4 bases not matched to a gene. CDR3 length: 16 amino acids. CDR3 sequence (DNA): TGTGCCAGCAGCCAAGAAGGACTAGCTATCCAAGAGACCCAGTACTTC. It encodes CASSQEGLAIQETQYF.

V is TRBV30 and J is TRBJ1-1; a possible D gene is TRBD1 (5 bases). With 1 base removed from V and 3 bases from J, the gap between germline ends came to 12 bases. The CDR3 totals 14 residues. Germline lookup yields CDR1 GTSNPN and CDR2 SVGIG (reference sequence). This chain's CDR3 is CAWSGRERYTEAFF. Here the CDR3 DNA reads TGTGCCTGGAGTGGCAGGGAGCGGTACACTGAAGCTTTCTTT.

This clonotype has at least ten counts. V usage is TRBV6-2 or TRBV6-3 and J usage is TRBJ1-5; D is undetermined. CDR3 length equals 15 residues. Germline CDR1 is MNHEY and CDR2 is SVGEGT. Trimming shortened V by 2 bases and J by 3 bases, and 11 bases separated the two germline ends. As DNA, the CDR3 is TGTGCCAGCAGTTACCTCCCGACGAACAATCAGCCCCAGCATTTT. Translating gives CASSYLPTNNQPQHF.

The chain carries TRBV12-3 or TRBV12-4 and TRBJ2-2; the D gene is possibly TRBD2 (5 bases). The CDR3 extends over 14 amino acids. Trimming took off 6 bases at V and 1 base at J, with 9 bases between the two ends. CDR3 in amino acids: CASRAAQNTGELFF. The CDR3 DNA follows: TGTGCCAGCAGAGCGGCCCAGAACACCGGGGAGCTGTTTTTT.

Comments on this clonotype: It may be a read error: a sequence one base away is much more abundant. V usage is TRBV20-1 and J usage is TRBJ1-6, with 10 positions matching TRBD1. Germline lookup yields CDR1 DFQATT and CDR2 SNEGSKA (reference sequence). Trimming removed 5 bases from V and 11 bases from J; junction bases left unmatched: 9. The CDR3 extends over 14 amino acids. The CDR3 is CSAPGQGIYPPLHF. DNA for the CDR3: TGCAGTGCTCCGGGACAGGGGATTTATCCACCCCTCCACTTT.

This clonotype was seen ten or more times. The V gene is TRBV12-3 or TRBV12-4, the J gene TRBJ1-1; 7 bases agree with TRBD1. The CDR3 loop spans 15 amino acids. Unmatched junction bases numbered 6, after V lost 4 bases and J lost 1 base. Written as DNA, the CDR3 is TGTGCCAGCAGTTCGACAGGGTACTCGAACACTGAAGCTTTCTTT. Its protein is CASSSTGYSNTEAFF.

A word on this clonotype: A much larger clonotype is one base distant, so this may be a read error. The chain couples TRBV5-1 to TRBJ1-5; no clear D. Trimming pared 0 bases from V and 9 bases from J, leaving 13 bases between. The CDR3 is 14 residues long. Germline V gives CDR1 SGHRS, CDR2 YFSETQ. In DNA, the CDR3 is TGCGCCAGCAGCTTGGATCCGGGAAGTCGGCCCCAGCATTTT. Translating gives CASSLDPGSRPQHF.

The chain links TRBV13 to TRBJ1-6, with D unclear. Germline CDR1 is PRHDT and CDR2 is FYEKMQ (reference sequence). V lost 5 bases and J 9 bases, leaving 8 bases between the germline ends. The CDR3 runs 12 residues. The CDR3 protein is CASSTPSSPLHF. The DNA for the CDR3 is TGTGCCAGCAGCACTCCGAGTTCACCCCTCCACTTT.

In its sample, this clonotype was seen a few times. The rearrangement joins TRBV5-1 to TRBJ1-2; TRBD1 aligns across 10 bases. The CDR3 is 14 amino acids. Trimming at V came to 0 bases and at J to 6 bases, leaving 2 bases not matched to a gene. Germline CDR1 reads SGHRS; CDR2 reads YFSETQ. The CDR3 reads CASSLGQGADGYTF. The DNA of the CDR3 is TGCGCCAGCAGCTTGGGACAGGGGGCGGATGGCTACACCTTC. Complete variable domain (other parts from reference TRBV5-1 and TRBJ1-2): KAGVTQTPRYLIKTRGQQVTLSCSPISGHRSVSWYQQTPGQGLQFLFEYFSETQRNKGNFPGRFSGRQFSNSRSEMNVSTLELGDSALYLCASSLGQGADGYTFGSGTRLTVV.

The table lists this clonotype with many counts. The gene calls are TRBV20-1 and TRBJ2-5, with D hard to call. The CDR3 contains 15 residues. Trimming removed 6 bases at V and 1 base at J, with 18 bases between. Germline CDR1 is DFQATT and CDR2 is SNEGSKA (reference sequence). The CDR3 protein is CSARPGREIQETQYF. DNA of the CDR3: TGCAGTGCCCGTCCGGGCAGAGAGATCCAAGAGACCCAGTACTTC.

This clonotype was observed a few times. The chain joins TRBV5-1 to TRBJ2-1, with 12 bases fitting TRBD2. There are 16 residues in the CDR3. With V trimmed by 4 bases and J by 2 bases, 4 bases remained unmatched. In germline, CDR1 is SGHRS, CDR2 YFSETQ. The CDR3 region is CASSLGLAGPYNEQFF. The DNA for the CDR3 is TGCGCCAGCAGCCTCGGACTAGCGGGACCCTACAATGAGCAGTTCTTC.

For this clonotype: A much larger clone differs from this one at a single base, so this may be a read error. V is TRBV7-2 and J is TRBJ1-2, with a weak D call TRBD1 (6 bases). V was trimmed by 4 bases and J by 7 bases, leaving 22 bases between them. This CDR3 is built from 16 residues. Germline values: CDR1 SGHTA, CDR2 FQGNSA. CDR3 in amino acids: CASSSQPGRGDCGYTF. The DNA for the CDR3 is TGTGCCAGCAGCTCCCAACCTGGAAGGGGGGACTGTGGCTACACCTTC.

This clonotype was counted at least ten times. The rearrangement joins TRBV5-1 to TRBJ1-1; D uncertain. This CDR3 region has 13 residues. Per the germline V gene, CDR1 is SGHRS and CDR2 is YFSETQ. V lost 4 bases and J 5 bases, leaving 12 bases between the germline ends. CDR3: CASSRDLGTEAFF. CDR3 DNA sequence: TGCGCCAGCAGCAGGGATCTGGGTACTGAAGCTTTCTTT.

This clonotype was detected ten times or more. The junction departs from the called germline gene at one end, perhaps through a read error. The chain has TRBV7-7 and TRBJ2-1; TRBD2 matches 8 bases. The CDR3 consists of 14 residues. The germline V gene has CDR1 SSHAT and CDR2 FNYEAQ (reference sequence). In DNA, the CDR3 is TGTGCTAGCAGCTTAGGAGCGGGAGACAATGAGCAGTTCTTC. This codes for CASSLGAGDNEQFF.

This clonotype was counted between two and nine times. The chain is built from TRBV7-2 and TRBJ2-5; TRBD2 agrees at 7 bases. The CDR3 has 14 amino acids. CDR1 is SGHTA, CDR2 FQGNSA, per germline. V lost 5 bases, J lost 2 bases, and 5 bases stayed unmatched. The CDR3 nucleotides read TGTGCCAGCAGCGGGGGGGGGGTTCAAGAGACCCAGTACTTC. It yields the protein CASSGGGVQETQYF.

Many counts were recorded for this clonotype. The chain has TRBV29-1 and TRBJ2-1, with 8 nucleotides matching TRBD1. From germline, CDR1 is SQVTM and CDR2 ANQGSEA. The CDR3 is 16 residues long. Trimming at V came to 4 bases and at J to 3 bases, leaving 11 bases not matched to a gene. The CDR3 DNA follows: TGCAGCGTTGCGAGGGGCGAACAGGGGGGCTACAATGAGCAGTTCTTC. Translating gives CSVARGEQGGYNEQFF.

With regard to this clonotype: This may be a read error: a much more frequent sequence differs by one nucleotide. Because it lacks the conserved phenylalanine or tryptophan at the end, this CDR3 is likely a read error. The chain links TRBV6-6 to TRBJ2-4, with D perhaps TRBD1 (5 bases). CDR1 and CDR2 from the germline V gene are MNHNY and SVGAGI (reference sequence). Trimming left V 6 bases short and J 8 bases short, with 17 bases between. The CDR3 consists of 14 residues. The CDR3 region is CASSLQGIGDIQYL. Here the CDR3 DNA reads TGTGCCAGCAGCCTCCAGGGAATTGGAGACATTCAGTACCTC.

The chain carries TRBV6-5 and TRBJ2-1, with D tentatively TRBD1 (5 bases). V lost 8 bases and J lost 4, with 18 bases in between. This CDR3 comprises 15 residues. Germline V lookup: CDR1 MNHEY, CDR2 SVGAGI. The CDR3 reads CASRTGSVLYNEQFF. In nucleotides, the CDR3 is TGTGCCAGCCGTACAGGATCGGTTTTGTACAATGAGCAGTTCTTC.

Many counts were recorded for this clonotype. V usage is TRBV6-2 or TRBV6-3 and J usage is TRBJ2-5, with TRBD1 matching 11 bases. J gave up 5 bases and V 4 bases, and 9 bases lay outside the gene matches. The CDR3 contains 16 residues. The germline V gene encodes CDR1 MNHEY and CDR2 SVGEGT. The DNA of the CDR3 is TGTGCCAGCAGTTTAAACGGACAGGGGGCAACTGAGACCCAGTACTTC. Translating it yields CASSLNGQGATETQYF.

V is TRBV3-1 and J is TRBJ2-2; possibly TRBD1 for D (5 bases). CDR3 length equals 15 residues. Germline V gives CDR1 LGHDT, CDR2 YNNKEL (reference sequence). V shed 4 bases and J shed 1 base, with 10 bases lying between them. The CDR3 bases are TGTGCCAGCAGCCGTAAGACAGTGAACACCGGGGAGCTGTTTTTT. Its translation: CASSRKTVNTGELFF.